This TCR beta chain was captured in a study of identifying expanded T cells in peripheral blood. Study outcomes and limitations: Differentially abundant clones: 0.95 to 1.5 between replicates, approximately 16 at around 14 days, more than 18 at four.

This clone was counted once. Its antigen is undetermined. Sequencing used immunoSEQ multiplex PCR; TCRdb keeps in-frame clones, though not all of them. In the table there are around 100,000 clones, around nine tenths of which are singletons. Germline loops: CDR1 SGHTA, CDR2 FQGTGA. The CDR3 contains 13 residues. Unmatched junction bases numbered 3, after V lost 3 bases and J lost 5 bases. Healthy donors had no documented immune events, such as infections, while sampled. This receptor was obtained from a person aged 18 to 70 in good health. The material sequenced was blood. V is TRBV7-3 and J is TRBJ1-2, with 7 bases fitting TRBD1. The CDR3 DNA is TGTGCCAGCAGCTTCCAGGGGGGGTATGGCTACACCTTC. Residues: CASSFQGGYGYTF. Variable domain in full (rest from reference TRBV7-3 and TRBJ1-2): GAGVSQTPSNKVTEKGKYVELRCDPISGHTALYWYRQSLGQGPEFLIYFQGTGAADDSGLPNDRFFAVRPEGSVSTLKIQRTERGDSAVYLCASSFQGGYGYTFGSGTRLTVV.